This TCR beta chain was identified during a study of shared clonotypes between healthy human individuals. The assay was run at deep level. Measured with immunoSEQ multiplex PCR; TCRdb has only the in-frame clones, and not every one. Of 520,000 or so clones listed, 60% to 85% are singletons. The source is a woman in her forties in good health. Some clones in this sample may be carry-over from other donors' samples. Sequencing was performed on PBMCs.

Written as DNA, the CDR3 is TGTGCCAGCAGTGGGGACAGGTACCAAGAGACCCAGTACTTC. Amino acids: CASSGDRYQETQYF. This chain uses TRBV2 with TRBJ2-5; TRBD1 matches 8 bases. The CDR3 totals 14 residues. Trimming at V came to 4 bases and at J to 0 bases, leaving 1 base not matched to a gene. From germline, CDR1 is SNHLY and CDR2 FYNNEI.